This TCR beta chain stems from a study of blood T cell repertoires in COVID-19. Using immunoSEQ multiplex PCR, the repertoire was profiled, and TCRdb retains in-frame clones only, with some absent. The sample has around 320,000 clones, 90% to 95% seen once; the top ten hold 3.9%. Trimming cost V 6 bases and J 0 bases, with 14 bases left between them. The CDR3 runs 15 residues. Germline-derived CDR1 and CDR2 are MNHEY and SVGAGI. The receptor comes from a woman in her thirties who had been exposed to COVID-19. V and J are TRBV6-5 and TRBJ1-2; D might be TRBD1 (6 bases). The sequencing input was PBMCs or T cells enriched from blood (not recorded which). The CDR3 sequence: CASRVRQETNYGYTF. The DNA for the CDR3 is TGTGCCAGCAGGGTCCGACAGGAAACTAACTATGGCTACACCTTC.